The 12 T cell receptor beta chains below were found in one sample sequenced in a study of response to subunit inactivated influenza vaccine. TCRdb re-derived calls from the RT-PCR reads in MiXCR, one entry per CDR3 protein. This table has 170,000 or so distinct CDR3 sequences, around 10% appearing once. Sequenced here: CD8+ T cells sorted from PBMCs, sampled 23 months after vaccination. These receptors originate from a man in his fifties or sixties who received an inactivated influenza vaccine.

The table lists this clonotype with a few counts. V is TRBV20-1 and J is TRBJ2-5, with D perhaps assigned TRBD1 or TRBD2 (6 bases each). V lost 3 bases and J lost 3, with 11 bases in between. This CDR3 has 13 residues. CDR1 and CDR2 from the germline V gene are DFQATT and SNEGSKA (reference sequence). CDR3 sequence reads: CSARERGEETQYF. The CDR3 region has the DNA TGCAGTGCTAGGGAGAGGGGGGAAGAGACCCAGTACTTC.

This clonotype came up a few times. CDR3 in amino acids: CASSAGAGDLNEQFF. The CDR3 nucleotides are TGTGCCAGCAGCGCCGGGGCAGGGGACCTCAATGAGCAGTTCTTC. The chain uses TRBV9 and TRBJ2-1; weak D call: TRBD1 (6 bases). Trimming pared 3 bases from V and 6 bases from J, leaving 16 bases between. Germline assignment: CDR1 SGDLS and CDR2 YYNGEE. The CDR3 has 15 residues. The entire variable domain, with the rest obtained from reference TRBV9 and TRBJ2-1, is as follows: DSGVTQTPKHLITATGQRVTLRCSPRSGDLSVYWYQQSLDQGLQFLIQYYNGEERAKGNILERFSAQQFPDLHSELNLSSLELGDSALYFCASSAGAGDLNEQFFGPGTRLTVL.

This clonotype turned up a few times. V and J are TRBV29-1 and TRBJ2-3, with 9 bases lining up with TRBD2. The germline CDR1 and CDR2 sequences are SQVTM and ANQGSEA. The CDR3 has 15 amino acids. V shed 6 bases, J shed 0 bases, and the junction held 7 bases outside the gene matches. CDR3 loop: CSVVGLAPSTDTQYF. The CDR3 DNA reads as TGCAGCGTAGTTGGACTAGCGCCTAGCACAGATACGCAGTATTTT.

The CDR3 sequence is CSVVLVESGPGELFF. CDR3 bases: TGCAGCGTTGTGTTAGTGGAGAGCGGGCCCGGGGAGCTGTTTTTT. The rearrangement uses TRBV29-1 and TRBJ2-2; maybe TRBD2 (6 bases). Looked up from germline, CDR1 is SQVTM and CDR2 is ANQGSEA. CDR3 length: 15 amino acids. V was shortened by 4 bases and J by 6 bases, with 18 bases between the two germline ends.

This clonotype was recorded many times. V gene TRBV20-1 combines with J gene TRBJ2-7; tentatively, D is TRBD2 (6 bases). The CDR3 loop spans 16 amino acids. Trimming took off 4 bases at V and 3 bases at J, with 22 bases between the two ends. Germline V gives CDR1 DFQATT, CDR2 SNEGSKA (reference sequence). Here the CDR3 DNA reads TGCAGTGCTATCACCGGGGGTCTGGAGCCCTTCTACGAGCAGTACTTC. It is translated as CSAITGGLEPFYEQYF.

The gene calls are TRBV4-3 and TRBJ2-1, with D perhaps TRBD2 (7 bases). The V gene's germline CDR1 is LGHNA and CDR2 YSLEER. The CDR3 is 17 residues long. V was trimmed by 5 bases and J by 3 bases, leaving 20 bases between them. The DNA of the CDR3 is TGCGCCAGCAGCTGGGCCCTAGGGGGGGGCGACTACAATGAGCAGTTCTTC. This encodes CASSWALGGGDYNEQFF.

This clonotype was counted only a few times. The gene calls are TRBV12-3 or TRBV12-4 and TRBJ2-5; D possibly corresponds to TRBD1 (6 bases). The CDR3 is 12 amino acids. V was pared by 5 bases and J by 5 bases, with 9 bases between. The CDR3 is CASSPGEETQYF. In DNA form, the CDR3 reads TGTGCCAGCAGTCCAGGGGAGGAGACCCAGTACTTC.

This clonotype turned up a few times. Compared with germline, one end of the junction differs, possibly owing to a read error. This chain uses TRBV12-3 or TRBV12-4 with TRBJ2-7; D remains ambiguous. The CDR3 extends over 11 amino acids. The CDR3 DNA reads TGTGCCACCAGTTTAGGTGGCGAGCAGTACTTC. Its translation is CATSLGGEQYF.

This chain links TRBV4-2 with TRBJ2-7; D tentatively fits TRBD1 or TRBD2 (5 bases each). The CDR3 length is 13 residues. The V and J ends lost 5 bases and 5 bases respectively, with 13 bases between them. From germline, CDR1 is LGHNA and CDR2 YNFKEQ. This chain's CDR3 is CASSFRVGDEQYF. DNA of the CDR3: TGTGCCAGCAGCTTCAGGGTCGGGGACGAGCAGTACTTC.

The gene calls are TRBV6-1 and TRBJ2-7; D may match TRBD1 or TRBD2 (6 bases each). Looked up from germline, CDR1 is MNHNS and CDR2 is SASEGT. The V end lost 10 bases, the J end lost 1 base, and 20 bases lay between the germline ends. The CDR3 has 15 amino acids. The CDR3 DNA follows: TGTGCCACCTCCGGCGGGGCAGGGGATTCCTACGAGCAGTACTTC. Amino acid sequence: CATSGGAGDSYEQYF.

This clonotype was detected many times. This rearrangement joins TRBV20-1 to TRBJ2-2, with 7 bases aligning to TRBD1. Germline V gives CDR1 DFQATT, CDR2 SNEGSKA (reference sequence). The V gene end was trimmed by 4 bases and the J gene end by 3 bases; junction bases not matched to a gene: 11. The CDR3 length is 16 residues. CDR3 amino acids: CSATEADREYTGELFF. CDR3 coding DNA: TGCAGTGCTACCGAAGCTGACAGGGAGTACACCGGGGAGCTGTTTTTT.

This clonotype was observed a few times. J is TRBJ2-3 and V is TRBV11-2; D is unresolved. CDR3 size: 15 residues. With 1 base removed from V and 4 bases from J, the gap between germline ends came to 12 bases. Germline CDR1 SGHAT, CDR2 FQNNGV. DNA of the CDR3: TGTGCCAGCAGCTTAGCGGGCAGGCCGTCAGATACGCAGTATTTT. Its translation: CASSLAGRPSDTQYF.